Listed below are T cell receptor beta chains from one sample, sequenced in a study of T-cell memory formation after mild COVID-19. One entry per CDR3 protein results from TCRdb running MiXCR on the 5' RACE reads. The sample consists of 45,000 to 65,000 distinct CDR3 sequences, over 8.5% of them appearing once. The sequenced sample was PBMCs or a T cell subset sorted from them (not recorded which). Receptors were obtained from an adult woman who had mild COVID-19 (a few samples of this study predate the infection). Cell type and time point are not known. Both conserved end residues are part of each CDR3. The D gene is left open where the match is weak. A clone size is listed for some rows: how often the clone was seen (once, few, many), or a class if it is expanded.

j_call,v_call,d_call,clone_size,cdr3_nt,cdr3_aa
TRBJ1-5,TRBV9,.,.,TGTGCCAGCAGCGCGTCCCAGTCCAATCAGCCCCAGCATTTT,CASSASQSNQPQHF
TRBJ1-6,TRBV5-1,TRBD1,.,TGCGCCAGCAGCTTGGACGACAGGGAGGCTTCACCCCTCCACTTT,CASSLDDREASPLHF
TRBJ2-3,TRBV7-9,TRBD1,.,TGTGCCAGCAGCTTAGGACAGGGAGTAGATACGCAGTATTTT,CASSLGQGVDTQYF
TRBJ2-1,TRBV5-5,.,few,TGTGCCAGCGTCAAGTGGGTCCAGGTCAATGAGCAGTTCTTC,CASVKWVQVNEQFF
TRBJ2-3,TRBV5-1,TRBD2,.,TGCGCCAGCAGCTCCTGGCTAGCGGGGGGAGGCGCAGATACGCAGTATTTT,CASSSWLAGGGADTQYF
TRBJ2-3,TRBV7-3,.,many,TGTGCCAGCAGCTTAACGTCAGGAGGGGGCGGTAGCACAGATACGCAGTATTTT,CASSLTSGGGGSTDTQYF
TRBJ2-2,TRBV24-1,.,few,TGTGCCACCAGTGAGCTTCCTAGCGCAGGGACCACCGGGGAGCTGTTTTTT,CATSELPSAGTTGELFF
TRBJ1-5,TRBV21-1,.,few,TGTGCCCCACCTGCCATCCTCTTTAGCAATCAGCCCCAGCATTTT,CAPPAILFSNQPQHF
TRBJ1-2,TRBV20-1,.,few,TGCAGTGCTAGAACCCCGGGGGGTGGCTACACCTTC,CSARTPGGGYTF
TRBJ1-2,TRBV30,.,many,TGTGCCTGGAAGCGGCAGATTCGTGGGGGACTATATGGCTACACCTTC,CAWKRQIRGGLYGYTF
TRBJ2-5,TRBV3-1,TRBD1,many,TGTGCCAGCAGCCAAGGTTTGGGACAGGGGAAGACCCAGTACTTC,CASSQGLGQGKTQYF
TRBJ2-3,TRBV24-1,TRBD2,many,TGTGCCACCAGTGCATTAGCGGGGGAGGGAGATACGCAGTATTTT,CATSALAGEGDTQYF
TRBJ1-4,TRBV7-2,.,.,TGTGCCAGCAGCTTGCGGGGGGTTAATGAAAAACTGTTTTTT,CASSLRGVNEKLFF
TRBJ2-7,TRBV20-1,.,few,TGCAGTGCTAGAGGGGGGAGCACCTACGAGCAGTACTTC,CSARGGSTYEQYF
TRBJ1-5,TRBV6-5,.,few,TGTGCCAGCAGTTACAGGGGGTCGGGCCAGCCCCAGCATTTT,CASSYRGSGQPQHF
TRBJ1-2,TRBV5-1,.,many,TGCGCCAGCAGCGTAAACGACAGACACTATGGCTACACCTTC,CASSVNDRHYGYTF
TRBJ2-7,TRBV3-1,TRBD1,many,TGTGCCAGCAGCCCGGGACAGACTACGTCCGAGCAGTACTTC,CASSPGQTTSEQYF
TRBJ2-7,TRBV12-3/TRBV12-4,TRBD1,large,TGTGCCAGCAGTCCAGCCGGGACAGGGTTTCTCTACGAGCAGTACTTC,CASSPAGTGFLYEQYF
TRBJ2-7,TRBV6-2/TRBV6-3,.,few,TGTGCCAGCAGTTACGGCTCGTCAGCCTACGGGCAGTACTTC,CASSYGSSAYGQYF
TRBJ1-2,TRBV20-1,.,many,TGCAGTGCTAGAGCTAACTATGGCTACACCTTC,CSARANYGYTF
TRBJ2-1,TRBV6-5,TRBD1,many,TGTGCCAGCAGGGGACAGGCAAGATTCTCCTACAATGAGCAGTTCTTC,CASRGQARFSYNEQFF
TRBJ2-3,TRBV6-4,TRBD2,few,TGTGCCAGCAGTGAGCGGGGGGCCACAGATACGCAGTATTTT,CASSERGATDTQYF
TRBJ2-1,TRBV27,TRBD2,.,TGTGCCAGCAGTTCGCTCGGGACTAGCGGAAGCTCCTACAATGAGCAGTTCTTC,CASSSLGTSGSSYNEQFF
TRBJ2-2,TRBV5-6,.,few,TGTGCCAGCAGCCCCTACCCGCAGGGTCCCGGGGAGCTGTTTTTT,CASSPYPQGPGELFF
TRBJ2-3,TRBV5-1,TRBD1,many,TGCGCCAGCAGCCGCGTGACCGGGACAGGGGGTCGAGATACGCAGTATTTT,CASSRVTGTGGRDTQYF
TRBJ2-5,TRBV5-1,.,many,TGCGCCAGCAGCTTGGACGTATCCCGCCAAGAGACCCAGTACTTC,CASSLDVSRQETQYF
TRBJ2-2,TRBV5-1,TRBD1,many,TGCGCCAGCAGCCAAAAGGGACAGGAGGCCGCCGGGGAGCTGTTTTTT,CASSQKGQEAAGELFF
TRBJ2-1,TRBV5-1,.,many,TGCGCCAGCAGCCCTTTGGGCGCAAACAATGAGCAGTTCTTC,CASSPLGANNEQFF
TRBJ1-1,TRBV27,TRBD1,.,TGTGCCAGCAGTTTGGGACAGGGGACCGAGAACACTGAAGCTTTCTTT,CASSLGQGTENTEAFF
TRBJ1-2,TRBV11-2,.,few,TGTGCCAGCAGCACCGGGCTGGGGGGGCCCCTTAACTATGGCTACACCTTC,CASSTGLGGPLNYGYTF
TRBJ1-2,TRBV5-6,.,few,TGTGCCAGCAGCGGACCGTATAACTATGGCTACACCTTC,CASSGPYNYGYTF
TRBJ1-2,TRBV18,.,.,TGTGCCAGCTCGCCCCTCCCCCACAGGAGAGAGGGGAACTATGGCTACACCTTC,CASSPLPHRREGNYGYTF
TRBJ2-1,TRBV6-1,TRBD1,many,TGTGCCAGCAGCCGGACAGGGGGTTATGAGCAGTTCTTC,CASSRTGGYEQFF
TRBJ2-1,TRBV7-2,.,many,TGTGCCAGCAGCGGATTGGACGGAAGCTCCTACAATGAGCAGTTCTTC,CASSGLDGSSYNEQFF
TRBJ2-5,TRBV23-1,TRBD1,few,TGCGCCAGCTCCGTTGACAGGGAGGAGACCCAGTACTTC,CASSVDREETQYF